This T cell receptor (delta chain) comes out of a study of γδ T cells in repeated Plasmodium falciparum infection. Study observations and caveats: Malian donors came from one small rural village, predominantly one ethnic group. Waves of new clonotype selection appeared after repeated controlled infections in Vdelta2-negative, largely Vdelta1+, gammadelta T cells.

The ends were cut back, 3 bases at V and 4 bases at J, with 26 bases in the middle. The germline CDR1 and CDR2 sequences are GEAIGNYY and EKD. The CDR3 consists of 18 residues. Concerning this clone itself: The antigen is not known. The TCRdb protein, from a much larger clone, departs from this DNA's translation at residue 9, likely by read error; the protein shown derives from the DNA.

TRG and TRD sequences were obtained from every sorted gammadelta sample. TCRdb reprocessed the multiplex PCR reads through CATT. The sample includes tens of thousands of delta-chain clones, over 0.9% of them seen just once. Bulk repertoires came from Vgamma9/Vdelta2+ or Vdelta2-negative gammadelta T cells flow-sorted from PBMC. The V gene is TRDV2, the J gene TRDJ1; D is possibly TRDD2 (5 bases). In the absence of a J gene in TCRdb, the DNA was matched to germline to assign it here. This receptor was identified in a pool of human donors (malaria-infected and uninfected, not separated). Material: gamma-delta T cells from blood. CDR3 sequence (DNA): TGTGCCTGTGACTCCCTTCGCTCCGGACCCGCTTCGGACGATAAACTCATCTTT. Its protein product is CACDSLRSGPASDDKLIF.